The 2 T cell receptor beta chains presented below share a single source sample, sequenced in a study of T cell changes during pregnancy in multiple sclerosis. TCRdb keeps only in-frame clones here, not all; method: immunoSEQ multiplex PCR. Of 35,000 or so clones detected, more than 75% appear once; the ten largest clones hold roughly 0.56%. The specimen was CD4+ T cells from peripheral blood mononuclear cells, collected in the first trimester of pregnancy. These receptors all come from a female donor with multiple sclerosis, enrolled in a pregnancy study.

CDR3 coding DNA: TGTGCCAGCAGTGCCAGGACAGGGGGCGATGAAAAACTGTTTTTT. Translation: CASSARTGGDEKLFF. The V call is TRBV2, the J call TRBJ1-4; TRBD1 matches at 11 bases. CDR1 is SNHLY, CDR2 FYNNEI, per germline. Trimming at V came to 4 bases and at J to 6 bases, leaving 4 bases not matched to a gene. The CDR3 is 15 residues long. Full variable domain (missing parts from reference TRBV2 and TRBJ1-4): EPEVTQTPSHQVTQMGQEVILRCVPISNHLYFYWYRQILGQKVEFLVSFYNNEISEKSEIFDDQFSVERPDGSNFTLKIRSTKLEDSAMYFCASSARTGGDEKLFFGSGTQLSVL.

The chain couples TRBV19 to TRBJ2-1; TRBD1 matches 7 bases. The ends lost 6 bases at V and 0 bases at J; junction bases unmatched: 5. CDR1 and CDR2 (germline): LNHDA, SQIVND (reference sequence). CDR3 length equals 15 residues. The CDR3 is CASSLDRDSYNEQFF. The CDR3 nucleotides are TGTGCCAGTAGCCTCGACAGGGACTCCTACAATGAGCAGTTCTTC.